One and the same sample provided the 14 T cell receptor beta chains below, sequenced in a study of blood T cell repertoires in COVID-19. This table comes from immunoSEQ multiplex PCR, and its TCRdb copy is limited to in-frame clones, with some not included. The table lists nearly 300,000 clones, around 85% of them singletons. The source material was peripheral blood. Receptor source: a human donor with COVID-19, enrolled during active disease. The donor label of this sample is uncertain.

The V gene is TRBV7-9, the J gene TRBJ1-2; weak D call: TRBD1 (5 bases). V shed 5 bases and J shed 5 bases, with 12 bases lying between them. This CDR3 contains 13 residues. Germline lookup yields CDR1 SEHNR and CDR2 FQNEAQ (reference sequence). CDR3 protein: CASSAGTVYGYTF. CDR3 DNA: TGTGCCAGCAGCGCCGGGACTGTTTATGGCTACACCTTC.

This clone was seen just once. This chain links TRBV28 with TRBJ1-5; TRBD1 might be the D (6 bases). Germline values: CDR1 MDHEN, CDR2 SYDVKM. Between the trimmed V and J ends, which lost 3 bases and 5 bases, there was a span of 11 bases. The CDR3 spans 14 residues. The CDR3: CASSLRTEYQPQHF. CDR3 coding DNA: TGTGCCAGCAGTTTGAGGACAGAATATCAGCCCCAGCATTTT.

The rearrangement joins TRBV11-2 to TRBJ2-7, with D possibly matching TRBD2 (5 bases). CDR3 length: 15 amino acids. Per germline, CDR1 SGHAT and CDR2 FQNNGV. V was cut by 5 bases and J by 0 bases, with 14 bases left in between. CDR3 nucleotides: TGTGCCAGCAGCGGGCGGGTATCCGGCTCCTACGAGCAGTACTTC. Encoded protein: CASSGRVSGSYEQYF.

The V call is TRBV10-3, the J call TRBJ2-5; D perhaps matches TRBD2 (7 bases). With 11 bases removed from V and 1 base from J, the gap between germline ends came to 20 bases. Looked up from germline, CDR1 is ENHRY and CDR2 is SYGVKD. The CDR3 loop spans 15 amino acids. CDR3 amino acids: CASRGLADLQETQYF. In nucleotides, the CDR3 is TGTGCCTCCCGGGGGCTAGCGGACCTCCAAGAGACCCAGTACTTC.

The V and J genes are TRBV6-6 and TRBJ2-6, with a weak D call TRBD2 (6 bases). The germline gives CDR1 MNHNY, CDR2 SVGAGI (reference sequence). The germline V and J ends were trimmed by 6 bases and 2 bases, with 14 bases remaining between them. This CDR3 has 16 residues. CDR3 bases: TGTGCCAGCAGCTCCAATCCGGGGGCTGGGGCCAACGTCCTGACTTTC. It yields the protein CASSSNPGAGANVLTF.

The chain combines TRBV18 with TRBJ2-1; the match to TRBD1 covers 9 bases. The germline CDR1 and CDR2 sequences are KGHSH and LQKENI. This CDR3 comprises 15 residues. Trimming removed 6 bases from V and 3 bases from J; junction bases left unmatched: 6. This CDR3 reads CASSIQGAGYNEQFF. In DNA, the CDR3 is TGTGCCAGCTCTATACAGGGGGCTGGCTACAATGAGCAGTTCTTC.

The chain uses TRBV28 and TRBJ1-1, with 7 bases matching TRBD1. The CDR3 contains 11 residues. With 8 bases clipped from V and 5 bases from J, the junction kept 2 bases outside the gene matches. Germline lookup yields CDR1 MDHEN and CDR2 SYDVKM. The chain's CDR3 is CASPQGTEAFF. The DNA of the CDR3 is TGTGCCAGCCCACAGGGGACTGAAGCTTTCTTT.

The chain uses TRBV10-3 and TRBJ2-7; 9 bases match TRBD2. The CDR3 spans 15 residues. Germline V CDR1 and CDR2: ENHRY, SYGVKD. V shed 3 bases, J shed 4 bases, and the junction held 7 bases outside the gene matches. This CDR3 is CAISEGASGTYEQYF. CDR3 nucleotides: TGTGCCATCAGTGAAGGGGCTAGCGGGACTTACGAGCAGTACTTC.

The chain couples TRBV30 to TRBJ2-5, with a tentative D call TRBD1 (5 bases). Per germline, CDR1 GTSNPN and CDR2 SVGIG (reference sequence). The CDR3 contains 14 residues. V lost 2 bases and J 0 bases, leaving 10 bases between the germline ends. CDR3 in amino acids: CAWSSDRYQETQYF. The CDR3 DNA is TGTGCCTGGAGTTCAGACAGATACCAAGAGACCCAGTACTTC. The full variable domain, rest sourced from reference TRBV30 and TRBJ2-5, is SQTIHQWPATLVQPVGSPLSLECTVEGTSNPNLYWYRQAAGRGLQLLFYSVGIGQISSEVPQNLSASRPQDRQFILSSKKLLLSDSGFYLCAWSSDRYQETQYFGPGTRLLVL.

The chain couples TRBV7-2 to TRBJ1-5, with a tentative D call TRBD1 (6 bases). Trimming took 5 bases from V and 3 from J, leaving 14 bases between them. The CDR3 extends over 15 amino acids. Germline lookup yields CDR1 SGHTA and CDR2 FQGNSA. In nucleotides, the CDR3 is TGTGCCAGCAGCCCTAACAGGGCTTACAATCAGCCCCAGCATTTT. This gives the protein CASSPNRAYNQPQHF.

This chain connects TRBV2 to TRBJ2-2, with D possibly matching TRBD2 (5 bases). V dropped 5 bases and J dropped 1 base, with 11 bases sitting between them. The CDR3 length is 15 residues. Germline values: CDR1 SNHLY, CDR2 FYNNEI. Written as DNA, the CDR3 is TGTGCCAGCAGTTGGAACGGGGTGAACACCGGGGAGCTGTTTTTT. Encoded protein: CASSWNGVNTGELFF.

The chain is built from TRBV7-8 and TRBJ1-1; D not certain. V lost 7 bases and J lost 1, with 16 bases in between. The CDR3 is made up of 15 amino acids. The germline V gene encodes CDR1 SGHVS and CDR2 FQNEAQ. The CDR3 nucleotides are TGTGCCAGCATCAATCCCGGGTTATCGAACACTGAAGCTTTCTTT. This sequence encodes CASINPGLSNTEAFF.

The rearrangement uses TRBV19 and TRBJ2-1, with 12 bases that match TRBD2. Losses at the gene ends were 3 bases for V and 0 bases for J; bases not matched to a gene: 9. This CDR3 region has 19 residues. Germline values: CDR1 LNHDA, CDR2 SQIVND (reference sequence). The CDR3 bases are TGTGCCAGTAGTATTCCCCGGACTAGCGGGGCCAGCTCCTACAATGAGCAGTTCTTC. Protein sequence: CASSIPRTSGASSYNEQFF.

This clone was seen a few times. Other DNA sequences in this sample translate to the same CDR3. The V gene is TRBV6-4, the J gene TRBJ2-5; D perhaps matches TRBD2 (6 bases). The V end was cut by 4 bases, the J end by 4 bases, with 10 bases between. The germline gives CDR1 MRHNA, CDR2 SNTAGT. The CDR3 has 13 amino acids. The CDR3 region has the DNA TGTGCCAGCAGTGGGGCGCGGGGAGAGACCCAGTACTTC. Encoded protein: CASSGARGETQYF.